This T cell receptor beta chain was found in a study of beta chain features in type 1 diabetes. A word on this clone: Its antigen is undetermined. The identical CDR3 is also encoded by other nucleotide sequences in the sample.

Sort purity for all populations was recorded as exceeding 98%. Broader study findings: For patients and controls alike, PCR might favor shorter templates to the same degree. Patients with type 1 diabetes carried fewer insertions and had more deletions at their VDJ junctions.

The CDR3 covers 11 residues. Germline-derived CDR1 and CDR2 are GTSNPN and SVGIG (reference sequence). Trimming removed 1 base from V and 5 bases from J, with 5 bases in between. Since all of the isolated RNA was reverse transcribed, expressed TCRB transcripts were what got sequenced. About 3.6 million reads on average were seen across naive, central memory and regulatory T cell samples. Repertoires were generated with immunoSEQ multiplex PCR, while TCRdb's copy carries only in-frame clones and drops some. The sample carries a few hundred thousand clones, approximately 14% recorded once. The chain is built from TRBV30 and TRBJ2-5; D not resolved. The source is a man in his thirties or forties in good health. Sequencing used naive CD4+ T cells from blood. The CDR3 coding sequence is TGTGCCTGGAGTGGTAGGGAGACCCAGTACTTC. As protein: CAWSGRETQYF.